This T cell receptor beta chain comes out of a study of blood T cell repertoires in COVID-19. How the authors handled the data: Scientists estimated how many nucleated cells there were by amplifying reference gene primers. Repertoires were generated with immunoSEQ multiplex PCR, while TCRdb's copy carries only in-frame clones and drops some. V, J and clone size reflect that table, while D and trimming were determined from the DNA. This table has fewer than 70,000 clones, 80% to 95% appearing once. This CDR3 contains 15 residues. Looked up from germline, CDR1 is LNHDA and CDR2 is SQIVND (reference sequence). Trimming took off 1 base at V and 2 bases at J, with 10 bases between the two ends.

This clonotype originated in a woman over 75 with active COVID-19. V is TRBV19 and J is TRBJ2-3; D perhaps matches TRBD1 (6 bases). Sequencing was performed on peripheral blood. CDR3: CASSIAGASTDTQYF. For the CDR3, the DNA is TGTGCCAGTAGTATAGCAGGGGCCTCCACAGATACGCAGTATTTT.